Below, 28 T cell receptor beta chains from the same sample are listed, as sequenced in a study of T cells after posttransplantation cyclophosphamide (dated by TCRdb to between 2015 and 2016). Library preparation was by the immunoSEQ multiplex PCR assay. This immuneACCESS table, as held by TCRdb, lists in-frame sequences with V and J called but not all clones. Of the missing ones, under half trace to an unresolved V gene in checked studies; the others have no known cause. This sample was tabulated with approximately 25,000 clones, among which there are no singletons. Together, the top ten hold about 4.2% of the sample. The sample taken for sequencing was PBMCs. The receptors stem from a woman aged 45-65 years in good health, CMV-negative, and a related stem cell transplant donor.

This clone was picked up many times. The chain carries TRBV18 and TRBJ1-2; D not resolved. This CDR3 contains 13 residues. Germline CDR1 is KGHSH and CDR2 is LQKENI. Trimming shortened V by 5 bases and J by 0 bases, and 7 bases separated the two germline ends. Here the CDR3 DNA reads TGTGCCAGCTCAGTTCGTTCTAACTATGGCTACACCTTC. As protein: CASSVRSNYGYTF.

This clone has just a few counts. The rearrangement links TRBV5-6 to TRBJ2-3; D possibly corresponds to TRBD1 (5 bases). V lost 3 bases, J lost 6 bases, and 11 bases lay in between. CDR1 is SGHDT and CDR2 is YYEEEE in the germline V gene. CDR3 length: 13 amino acids. The DNA for the CDR3 is TGTGCCAGCAGCTCGGTCAGGGCCGATACGCAGTATTTT. This sequence encodes CASSSVRADTQYF.

J is TRBJ2-7 and V is TRBV9, with 8 bases that match TRBD2. There are 12 residues in the CDR3. Per germline, CDR1 SGDLS and CDR2 YYNGEE. V lost 3 bases, J lost 4 bases, and 0 bases stayed unmatched. The chain's CDR3 is CASSAGGYEQYF. The CDR3 DNA reads TGTGCCAGCAGCGCGGGGGGGTACGAGCAGTACTTC. The full variable domain, completed using reference TRBV9 and TRBJ2-7, is DSGVTQTPKHLITATGQRVTLRCSPRSGDLSVYWYQQSLDQGLQFLIQYYNGEERAKGNILERFSAQQFPDLHSELNLSSLELGDSALYFCASSAGGYEQYFGPGTRLTVT.

This clone was counted many times. The chain carries TRBV7-2 and TRBJ1-5; unclear D gene. CDR3 length: 15 residues. Germline V gene sequence: CDR1 SGHTA, CDR2 FQGNSA. Trimming removed 1 base from V and 3 bases from J, with 10 bases in between. In nucleotides, the CDR3 is TGTGCCAGCAGCTTAGTACATACCCTCAATCAGCCCCAGCATTTT. Residues: CASSLVHTLNQPQHF.

This clone was found many times. The chain joins TRBV12-5 to TRBJ1-6; D ambiguous. V lost 3 bases and J 9 bases, leaving 6 bases between the germline ends. The CDR3 extends over 12 amino acids. Germline values: CDR1 LGHNT, CDR2 FRNRAP. CDR3 in DNA: TGTGCTAGTGGTTTCCCCGGTTCACCCCTCCACTTT. Residues: CASGFPGSPLHF.

Ten or more counts support this clone. The chain has TRBV6-5 and TRBJ2-7, with D perhaps TRBD1 (5 bases). This CDR3 comprises 14 residues. The germline gives CDR1 MNHEY, CDR2 SVGAGI. Trimming took off 7 bases at V and 0 bases at J, with 13 bases between the two ends. Here the CDR3 DNA reads TGTGCCAGCAAAGATGGCAGGGCCTCCTACGAGCAGTACTTC. The encoded protein is CASKDGRASYEQYF.

This clone showed up many times. The V gene is TRBV29-1, the J gene TRBJ2-7; 7 bases are a match to TRBD2. CDR3 size: 13 residues. Per germline, CDR1 SQVTM and CDR2 ANQGSEA. V lost 5 bases to trimming and J lost 0 bases; unmatched junction nucleotides: 4. The CDR3 DNA reads TGCAGCGTTAAAAGCGGGAACTCCTACGAGCAGTACTTC. Its translation is CSVKSGNSYEQYF.

This clone was seen ten or more times. The chain uses TRBV18 and TRBJ2-3; maybe TRBD2 (5 bases). Trimming took 0 bases from V and 4 from J, leaving 11 bases between them. This CDR3 has 15 amino acids. Germline V CDR1 and CDR2: KGHSH, LQKENI. CDR3 nucleotide sequence: TGTGCCAGCTCACCACCGGGAGCTAAACCAGATACGCAGTATTTT. Residues: CASSPPGAKPDTQYF. The variable domain in full, with the rest retrieved from reference TRBV18 and TRBJ2-3, is NAGVMQNPRHLVRRRGQEARLRCSPMKGHSHVYWYRQLPEEGLKFMVYLQKENIIDESGMPKERFSAEFPKEGPSILRIQQVVRGDSAAYFCASSPPGAKPDTQYFGPGTRLTVL.

This clone was seen many times. The chain uses TRBV7-9 and TRBJ2-3, with 8 bases matching TRBD1. CDR1 and CDR2 from the germline V gene are SEHNR and FQNEAQ (reference sequence). This CDR3 contains 16 residues. V trimming: 8 bases; J trimming: 0 bases; junction bases outside the gene matches: 10. In nucleotides, the CDR3 is TGTGCCAGCGGATTCCCAGGGGGCAGAAGCACAGATACGCAGTATTTT. Its protein is CASGFPGGRSTDTQYF.

This clone was recorded many times. The chain couples TRBV27 to TRBJ1-5, with 12 bases lining up with TRBD1. V was pared by 6 bases and J by 6 bases, with 9 bases of the junction left unmatched. Germline loops: CDR1 MNHEY, CDR2 SMNVEV (reference sequence). The CDR3 loop spans 16 amino acids. The CDR3 DNA is TGTGCCAGCAGACAAGATGGGACAGGGGGCACTCAGCCCCAGCATTTT. Translating it yields CASRQDGTGGTQPQHF.

This clone was seen many times. The chain links TRBV7-3 to TRBJ2-3, with TRBD2 matching 9 bases. The CDR3 has 17 amino acids. The junction had 5 bases not matched to a gene; V was cut back by 1 base and J by 0 bases. Per germline, CDR1 SGHTA and CDR2 FQGTGA. For the CDR3, the DNA is TGTGCCAGCAGCTTAATGCCTAGCGGGGCTAGCACAGATACGCAGTATTTT. It is translated as CASSLMPSGASTDTQYF.

This clone was counted at least ten times. CDR3: CASSEQVGFAGIKSNQPQHF. Here the CDR3 DNA reads TGTGCCAGCAGTGAACAGGTCGGTTTCGCAGGGATAAAAAGCAATCAGCCCCAGCATTTT. V and J are TRBV6-1 and TRBJ1-5; a possible D gene is TRBD1 (5 bases). The CDR3 extends over 20 amino acids. CDR1 is MNHNS, CDR2 SASEGT, per germline. V gave up 2 bases and J gave up 1 base, with 24 bases separating them.

This clone was seen ten or more times. V usage is TRBV18 and J usage is TRBJ2-7; TRBD2 matches 11 bases. The CDR3 spans 15 residues. CDR1 KGHSH and CDR2 LQKENI come from the germline V gene. J lost 0 bases, V lost 6 bases, and 4 bases had no gene match. Here the CDR3 DNA reads TGTGCCAGCTCTCTTACTAGCGGGAGCTCCTACGAGCAGTACTTC. It specifies CASSLTSGSSYEQYF.

This clone has a count of ten or more. CDR3 region: CASSYQTGGPFYGYTF. In DNA, the CDR3 is TGTGCCAGCAGTTACCAAACAGGGGGGCCCTTCTATGGCTACACCTTC. The J gene is TRBJ1-2, the V gene TRBV6-6; 8 bases fit TRBD1. The J segment lost 4 bases and the V segment lost 2 bases, leaving 9 bases of the junction unmatched. This CDR3 has 16 residues. The germline V gene has CDR1 MNHNY and CDR2 SVGAGI (reference sequence).

At least ten counts were recorded for this clone. V is TRBV6-1 and J is TRBJ2-5, with D maybe TRBD2 (6 bases). There are 12 residues in the CDR3. CDR1 and CDR2 (germline): MNHNS, SASEGT. V was clipped by 4 bases and J by 5 bases, with 8 bases between them. The CDR3 nucleotides are TGTGCCAGCAGTGCACGGGGGGAGACCCAGTACTTC. Protein product: CASSARGETQYF.

There are many counts of this clone. The V gene is TRBV19, the J gene TRBJ2-1, with D possibly TRBD2 on 6 matching bases. The CDR3 consists of 16 residues. CDR1 LNHDA and CDR2 SQIVND come from the germline V gene (reference sequence). V lost 3 bases and J lost 2, with 14 bases in between. CDR3 DNA sequence: TGTGCCAGTAGTATTGGCGGGGCGCCTCCCTACAATGAGCAGTTCTTC. Its protein is CASSIGGAPPYNEQFF.

At least ten counts were recorded for this clone. V usage is TRBV7-2 and J usage is TRBJ2-7, with 9 bases identical to TRBD1. V shed 1 base, J shed 5 bases, and the junction held 9 bases outside the gene matches. CDR3 length: 16 amino acids. The germline CDR1 and CDR2 sequences are SGHTA and FQGNSA. The DNA of the CDR3 is TGTGCCAGCAGCTTAGTAAGCACAGGGGGCTTCGACGAGCAGTACTTC. Its protein product is CASSLVSTGGFDEQYF.

This clone was counted ten times or more. The chain joins TRBV19 to TRBJ1-1, with 9 bases fitting TRBD1. CDR3 length: 16 residues. Trimming removed 1 base from V and 7 bases from J; junction bases left unmatched: 10. CDR1 is LNHDA, CDR2 SQIVND, per germline (reference sequence). The CDR3 sequence is CASSIAFDRGEGEAFF. In DNA, the CDR3 is TGTGCCAGTAGTATAGCTTTCGACAGGGGGGAGGGTGAAGCTTTCTTT.

This clone was seen more than once but under ten times. The chain recombines TRBV6-1 with TRBJ1-4; D call uncertain. CDR1 MNHNS and CDR2 SASEGT come from the germline V gene. This CDR3 contains 12 residues. Trimming removed 8 bases from V and 4 bases from J, with 8 bases in between. The CDR3 region is CASGNSNEKLFF. CDR3 bases: TGTGCCAGCGGAAACAGTAATGAAAAACTGTTTTTT.

A few counts support this clone. The CDR3 sequence is CASSGQGDNSPLHF. The DNA of the CDR3 is TGTGCCAGCAGCGGACAGGGGGATAATTCACCCCTCCACTTT. The chain combines TRBV25-1 with TRBJ1-6; TRBD1 aligns across 10 bases. Germline loops: CDR1 MGHDK, CDR2 SYGVNS. The CDR3 spans 14 residues. The V segment lost 6 bases and the J segment 5 bases; nucleotides outside the gene matches: 1.

This clone was detected many times. The rearrangement uses TRBV5-1 and TRBJ2-3; D remains unclear. Germline V CDR1 and CDR2: SGHRS, YFSETQ. V was trimmed by 0 bases and J by 2 bases, leaving 7 bases between them. The CDR3 loop spans 14 amino acids. CDR3 residues: CASSLADITDTQYF. CDR3 DNA: TGCGCCAGCAGCTTGGCCGACATCACAGATACGCAGTATTTT.

This clone has ten or more counts. This chain uses TRBV19 with TRBJ2-7; TRBD1 matches 11 bases. Germline lookup yields CDR1 LNHDA and CDR2 SQIVND (reference sequence). CDR3 length equals 14 residues. V shed 3 bases and J 4 bases; nucleotides not matched to a gene: 2. CDR3 amino acids: CASSIRDRGYEQYF. The CDR3 DNA reads TGTGCCAGTAGTATCCGGGACAGGGGGTACGAGCAGTACTTC.

This clone was detected many times. The rearrangement links TRBV2 to TRBJ2-7, with TRBD2 matching over 10 bases. Germline loops: CDR1 SNHLY, CDR2 FYNNEI. Losses at the gene ends were 6 bases for V and 5 bases for J; bases not matched to a gene: 10. CDR3 size: 15 residues. This CDR3 reads CASRTGTSDMNEQYF. In nucleotides, the CDR3 is TGTGCCAGCAGGACCGGGACTAGCGATATGAACGAGCAGTACTTC.

This clone was detected many times. The chain combines TRBV18 with TRBJ2-1; 11 bases fit TRBD2. The CDR3 length is 18 residues. The V gene end was trimmed by 2 bases and the J gene end by 1 base; junction bases not matched to a gene: 7. Germline lookup yields CDR1 KGHSH and CDR2 LQKENI. This CDR3 reads CASSPIAGGGRSYNEQFF. The CDR3 region has the DNA TGTGCCAGCTCACCAATAGCGGGAGGGGGAAGATCCTACAATGAGCAGTTCTTC.

This clone was counted at least ten times. The chain uses TRBV19 and TRBJ2-3, with D perhaps TRBD1 (6 bases). This CDR3 contains 15 residues. Germline assignment: CDR1 LNHDA and CDR2 SQIVND (reference sequence). Trimming removed 1 base at V and 0 bases at J, with 8 bases between. The CDR3 sequence: CASSIVGASTDTQYF. Here the CDR3 DNA reads TGTGCCAGTAGTATAGTGGGGGCTAGCACAGATACGCAGTATTTT.

This clone appeared many times. V is TRBV5-5 and J is TRBJ2-2, with D possibly being TRBD2 (7 bases). The CDR3 covers 16 residues. Germline V gives CDR1 SGHKS, CDR2 YYEKEE (reference sequence). Trimming took off 1 base at V and 0 bases at J, with 10 bases between the two ends. CDR3 nucleotides: TGTGCCAGCAGCTTGAAGGGGGGGACGAACACCGGGGAGCTGTTTTTT. It translates to CASSLKGGTNTGELFF. Looking up the rest from reference TRBV5-5 and TRBJ2-2 gives the full variable domain: DAGVTQSPTHLIKTRGQQVTLRCSPISGHKSVSWYQQVLGQGPQFIFQYYEKEERGRGNFPDRFSARQFPNYSSELNVNALLLGDSALYLCASSLKGGTNTGELFFGEGSRLTVL.

In this sample, this clone turned up many times. The CDR3 nucleotides are TGTGCCAGTACCACGACAGGCGGAAATGAAAAACTGTTTTTT. Translating it yields CASTTTGGNEKLFF. The chain recombines TRBV19 with TRBJ1-4; TRBD1 might be the D (6 bases). This CDR3 has 14 residues. Germline V gives CDR1 LNHDA, CDR2 SQIVND (reference sequence). Trimming cost V 7 bases and J 5 bases, with 14 bases left between them.

In its sample, this clone was seen many times. The rearrangement links TRBV7-9 to TRBJ2-7; 8 bases match TRBD1. This CDR3 is built from 14 residues. The ends lost 5 bases at V and 3 bases at J; junction bases unmatched: 6. The germline V gene encodes CDR1 SEHNR and CDR2 FQNEAQ (reference sequence). The CDR3 DNA reads as TGTGCCAGCAGCCCGAGAGACAGGGGCTACGAGCAGTACTTC. Translated, it gives CASSPRDRGYEQYF.